The text below deals with one T cell receptor (beta chain). Antigen specificity is unknown. The sample originates from a study of OX40 agonist ivuxolimab in advanced cancers. With autoimmune disease history or systemic immunosuppression, patients were excluded. Germline lookup yields CDR1 WNHNN and CDR2 SYGVQD (reference sequence). V shed 3 bases and J shed 4 bases, with 12 bases lying between them. CDR3 size: 15 residues. Study-wide points: Some nonresponders also had low normalized T-cell clonal expansion. Among expanded peripheral T cells, antigen specificity went undetermined.

Clones were read by immunoSEQ multiplex PCR, and TCRdb kept only the in-frame ones, dropping some. The table includes 100,000 to 140,000 clones, about 91% detected once. Sample: CD4+ or CD8+ T cells sorted from blood, taken in a trial of the OX40 agonist ivuxolimab. The clonotype was recovered from an adult with an advanced solid tumor such as melanoma, head and neck, liver or kidney cancer. The chain recombines TRBV10-1 with TRBJ2-2; a weak D match, TRBD2 (5 bases). The CDR3 DNA follows: TGCGCCAGCAGTGAAACGGGATCGGCCACCGGGGAGCTGTTTTTT. Protein product: CASSETGSATGELFF.